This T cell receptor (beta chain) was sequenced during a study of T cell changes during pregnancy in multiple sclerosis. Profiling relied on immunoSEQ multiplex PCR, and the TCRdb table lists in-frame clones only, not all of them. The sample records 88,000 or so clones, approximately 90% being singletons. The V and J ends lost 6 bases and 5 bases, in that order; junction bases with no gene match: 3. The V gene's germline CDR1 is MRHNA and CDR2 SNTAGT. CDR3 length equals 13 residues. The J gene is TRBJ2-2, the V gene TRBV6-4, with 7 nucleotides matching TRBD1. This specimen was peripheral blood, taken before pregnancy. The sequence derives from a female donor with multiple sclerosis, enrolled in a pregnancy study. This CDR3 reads CASRGQSTGELFF. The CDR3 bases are TGTGCCAGCAGGGGACAGTCTACCGGGGAGCTGTTTTTT.